These 8 T cell receptor beta chains came from one sample sequenced in a study of T-cell reconstitution after alpha-beta-depleted transplantation in children. The TCRbeta library was prepared with unique molecular identifiers. TCRdb re-analysed the PCR reads in MiXCR, keeping a single row per CDR3 protein. The table includes some 550,000 distinct CDR3 sequences, around 23% detected once. This sample comprised PBMCs, mostly from graft donor cells, obtained 360 days after TCRalphabeta/CD19-depleted stem cell transplant. The receptors were sampled from a boy in the first two years of life who had a stem cell transplant for acute myeloid leukemia, so the T cells may come from the graft donor.

This clonotype occurred a few times. The chain links TRBV7-2 to TRBJ2-7; tentatively, D is TRBD1 or TRBD2 (5 bases each). Germline CDR1 and CDR2: SGHTA and FQGNSA. V was trimmed by 6 bases and J by 0 bases, leaving 18 bases between them. This CDR3 spans 16 amino acids. The CDR3 nucleotides read TGTGCCAGCAGGCGAGCCGGGACGCCCAGCTCCTACGAGCAGTACTTC. Residues: CASRRAGTPSSYEQYF. The variable domain in full, with the rest retrieved from reference TRBV7-2 and TRBJ2-7, is GAGVSQSPSNKVTEKGKDVELRCDPISGHTALYWYRQSLGQGLEFLIYFQGNSAPDKSGLPSDRFSAERTGGSVSTLTIQRTQQEDSAVYLCASRRAGTPSSYEQYFGPGTRLTVT.

This clonotype turned up a few times. The CDR3, as DNA: TGCAGTGCTAGGGGAACTAACTACGAGCAGTACGTC. The encoded protein is CSARGTNYEQYV. The chain employs TRBV20-1 and TRBJ2-7; D is unresolved. Trimming removed 3 bases from V and 3 bases from J, with 9 bases in between. The CDR3 length is 12 residues. Germline V CDR1 and CDR2: DFQATT, SNEGSKA (reference sequence).

The sample holds one count of this clonotype. The chain has TRBV4-1 and TRBJ1-1; TRBD1 agrees at 9 bases. The CDR3 runs 14 residues. Germline V gene sequence: CDR1 MGHRA, CDR2 YSYEKL. V lost 3 bases and J lost 11; bases outside the gene matches: 10. CDR3 protein: CASSHPTGGEGAFF. The CDR3 DNA reads TGCGCCAGCAGCCATCCCACAGGGGGCGAGGGGGCTTTCTTT.

This clonotype was counted ten times or more. The chain couples TRBV5-1 to TRBJ1-5, with D tentatively TRBD1 (5 bases). The CDR3 length is 16 residues. The germline V and J ends were trimmed by 0 bases and 1 base, with 11 bases remaining between them. Germline loops: CDR1 SGHRS, CDR2 YFSETQ. CDR3 residues: CASSLGTRASNQPQHF. CDR3 nucleotide sequence: TGCGCCAGCAGCTTGGGGACCAGGGCAAGCAATCAGCCCCAGCATTTT.

The chain uses TRBV6-5 and TRBJ2-4; TRBD2 is a possible D gene (5 bases). CDR1 is MNHEY and CDR2 is SVGAGI in the germline V gene. V lost 2 bases and J lost 0, with 5 bases in between. This CDR3 spans 14 amino acids. The CDR3 bases are TGTGCCAGCAGTTACGGAGGAGCCAAAAACATTCAGTACTTC. Translation gives CASSYGGAKNIQYF.

The rearrangement links TRBV7-2 to TRBJ1-2; 8 bases line up with TRBD1. The CDR3 runs to 14 residues. Trimming cost V 5 bases and J 4 bases; bases outside gene matches: 6. Germline CDR1 and CDR2: SGHTA and FQGNSA. CDR3 sequence reads: CASSPGGLSYGYTF. CDR3 sequence (DNA): TGTGCCAGCAGCCCAGGGGGCCTCTCCTATGGCTACACCTTC.

In this sample, this clonotype turned up many times. This sequence joins TRBV7-2 and TRBJ2-3, with 8 bases matching TRBD2. Trimming removed 1 base from V and 2 bases from J; junction bases left unmatched: 5. From germline, CDR1 is SGHTA and CDR2 FQGNSA. The CDR3 covers 16 residues. This CDR3 reads CASSLVAGGLTDTQYF. The CDR3 DNA is TGTGCCAGCAGCTTAGTCGCGGGGGGCCTCACAGATACGCAGTATTTT.

The sample holds many counts of this clonotype. This chain uses TRBV6-2 or TRBV6-3 with TRBJ2-7; D gene ambiguous. CDR1 is MNHEY and CDR2 is SVGEGT in the germline V gene. This CDR3 region has 14 residues. V lost 2 bases, J lost 3 bases, and 11 bases lay in between. The CDR3 bases are TGTGCCAGCAGTTACGGCCAGAAGTTCTACGAGCAGTACGTC. It specifies CASSYGQKFYEQYV.